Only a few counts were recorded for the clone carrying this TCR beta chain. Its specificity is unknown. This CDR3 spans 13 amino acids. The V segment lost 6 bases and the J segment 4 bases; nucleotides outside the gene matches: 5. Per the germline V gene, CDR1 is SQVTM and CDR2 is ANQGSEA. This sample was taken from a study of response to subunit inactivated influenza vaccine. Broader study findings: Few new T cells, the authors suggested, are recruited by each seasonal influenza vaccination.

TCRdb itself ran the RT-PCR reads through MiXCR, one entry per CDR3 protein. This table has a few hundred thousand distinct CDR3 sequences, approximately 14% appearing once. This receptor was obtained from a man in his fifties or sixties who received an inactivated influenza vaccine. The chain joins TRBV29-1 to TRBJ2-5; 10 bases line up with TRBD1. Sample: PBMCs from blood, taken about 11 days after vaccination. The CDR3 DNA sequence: TGCAGCGTGAGCGGGACAGGGGTAGAGACCCAGTACTTC. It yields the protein CSVSGTGVETQYF.